A selection of T cell receptor beta chains follows, all from one sample in a study of neurological immune-mediated disorders. TCRdb independently ran MiXCR on the 5' RACE reads; one entry per CDR3 protein. The profile shows 50,000 to 80,000 distinct CDR3 sequences, almost 3.5% of them singletons. The sequenced material came from PBMCs. These receptors were collected from a man aged 35 to 55 with multiple sclerosis. CDR3s include the opening cysteine and the closing phenylalanine or tryptophan.

len: 14; v_gene: TRBV7-3; j_gene: TRBJ2-2; CDR3aa: CASSFQGESGELFF
len: 13; v_gene: TRBV2; j_gene: TRBJ1-2; CDR3aa: CAISGDRQYGYTF
len: 17; v_gene: TRBV12-3/TRBV12-4; j_gene: TRBJ2-1; CDR3aa: CASRPHPSSSSYNEQFF
len: 17; v_gene: TRBV25-1; j_gene: TRBJ2-1; CDR3aa: CASSRSAGTSGVNEQFF
len: 16; v_gene: TRBV24-1; j_gene: TRBJ2-7; CDR3aa: CATSDPGTGDTYEQYF
len: 13; v_gene: TRBV5-1; j_gene: TRBJ1-2; CDR3aa: CASSSGMEGGYTF
len: 16; v_gene: TRBV12-3/TRBV12-4; j_gene: TRBJ1-5; CDR3aa: CASGRGVDGSNQPQHF
len: 16; v_gene: TRBV5-1; j_gene: TRBJ2-7; CDR3aa: CASSLGAENYSYEQYF
len: 14; v_gene: TRBV19; j_gene: TRBJ2-7; CDR3aa: CASSIIPGPYEQYF
len: 11; v_gene: TRBV7-9; j_gene: TRBJ2-3; CDR3aa: CASSLEDTQYF
len: 14; v_gene: TRBV12-3/TRBV12-4; j_gene: TRBJ2-2; CDR3aa: CASSLREGTGELFF
len: 12; v_gene: TRBV6-1; j_gene: TRBJ1-5; CDR3aa: CASSDMAQPQHF
len: 15; v_gene: TRBV6-6; j_gene: TRBJ1-5; CDR3aa: CASSPGDMSNQPQHF
len: 16; v_gene: TRBV7-9; j_gene: TRBJ2-1; CDR3aa: CASSPPSGGGYNEQFF
len: 14; v_gene: TRBV5-1; j_gene: TRBJ2-5; CDR3aa: CASSSRGLRETQYF
len: 16; v_gene: TRBV5-5; j_gene: TRBJ2-2; CDR3aa: CASSLYLGANTGELFF
len: 11; v_gene: TRBV20-1; j_gene: TRBJ2-1; CDR3aa: CSAHLAVEQFF
len: 16; v_gene: TRBV12-3/TRBV12-4; j_gene: TRBJ2-1; CDR3aa: CASSSRGRTGGDEQFF
len: 16; v_gene: TRBV5-1; j_gene: TRBJ2-2; CDR3aa: CASTLVGWPNTGELFF
len: 11; v_gene: TRBV7-9; j_gene: TRBJ1-1; CDR3aa: CASSKNTEAFF
len: 14; v_gene: TRBV4-1; j_gene: TRBJ2-7; CDR3aa: CASSQEWRMGEQYF
len: 14; v_gene: TRBV19; j_gene: TRBJ2-1; CDR3aa: CASSIGGQYNEQFF
len: 17; v_gene: TRBV7-6; j_gene: TRBJ2-2; CDR3aa: CASSPRGDSSNTGELFF
len: 15; v_gene: TRBV12-3/TRBV12-4; j_gene: TRBJ2-5; CDR3aa: CASSLAVTPGETQYF
len: 13; v_gene: TRBV7-2; j_gene: TRBJ2-2; CDR3aa: CASSWQGQGELFF
len: 14; v_gene: TRBV2; j_gene: TRBJ1-2; CDR3aa: CASTAREGAGGYTF
len: 14; v_gene: TRBV27; j_gene: TRBJ2-1; CDR3aa: CASLGGGSMYEQFF
len: 16; v_gene: TRBV7-9; j_gene: TRBJ2-2; CDR3aa: CASSLGAGTNTGELFF
len: 16; v_gene: TRBV19; j_gene: TRBJ2-2; CDR3aa: CASSIRGQGTTGELFF
len: 12; v_gene: TRBV5-1; j_gene: TRBJ2-5; CDR3aa: CASSPEKETQYF
len: 13; v_gene: TRBV12-3/TRBV12-4; j_gene: TRBJ2-7; CDR3aa: CASREIQGYEQYF
len: 14; v_gene: TRBV5-1; j_gene: TRBJ2-7; CDR3aa: CASSLDSRSYEQYF
len: 12; v_gene: TRBV5-1; j_gene: TRBJ2-3; CDR3aa: CASSLSTDTQYF